The 11 T cell receptor beta chains below all came from one sample that was sequenced in a study of circulating CD8 cells and anti-PD-1 response in melanoma. Each library started from 15 ng of total RNA using the QIAseq Immune Repertoire TCR panel. TCRdb reprocessed the reads with MiXCR, giving one entry per CDR3 protein. The table for this sample gives approximately 90 distinct CDR3 sequences. From live CD3+CD8+TCRalphabeta+ cells, four PD-1 and/or TIGIT subsets were sorted. The sequenced sample was CD8+ T cells from PBMCs, obtained at baseline or after one month of anti-PD-1 therapy (not recorded which). These receptors came from a human donor with melanoma.

This clonotype is categorized as large. V gene TRBV20-1 combines with J gene TRBJ2-7, with TRBD1 matching 8 bases. There are 14 residues in the CDR3. CDR1 is DFQATT, CDR2 SNEGSKA, per germline (reference sequence). The J segment lost 0 bases and the V segment lost 6 bases, leaving 7 bases of the junction unmatched. This CDR3 is CSAPWTGHSYEQYF. The CDR3 DNA reads as TGCAGTGCCCCCTGGACAGGGCACTCCTACGAGCAGTACTTC.

Judged by abundance, this clonotype is large. The chain links TRBV28 to TRBJ2-3; D ambiguous. Trimming stripped 4 bases from V and 5 bases from J, with 25 bases between. Germline V CDR1 and CDR2: MDHEN, SYDVKM. CDR3 length: 18 amino acids. The CDR3 bases are TGTGCCAGCAGTTCCCCATATGGAAAAGGACGTGGTGGAGATACGCAGTATTTT. Amino acid sequence: CASSSPYGKGRGGDTQYF.

The J gene is TRBJ1-2, the V gene TRBV20-1; D is unresolved. The CDR3 runs to 12 residues. Germline CDR1 and CDR2: DFQATT and SNEGSKA (reference sequence). Trimming removed 3 bases at V and 4 bases at J, with 9 bases between. The CDR3 reads CSASRYTYGYTF. In DNA form, the CDR3 reads TGCAGTGCTAGTAGATACACCTATGGCTACACCTTC.

This clonotype is large (0.1 to 1%) in the sample. The CDR3 nucleotides read TGTGCCAGTAGTATACAGGGTAGTACTGAAGCTTTCTTT. It codes for CASSIQGSTEAFF. V usage is TRBV19 and J usage is TRBJ1-1, with D possibly being TRBD1 (5 bases). The CDR3 sequence is 13 residues long. Trimming stripped 2 bases from V and 5 bases from J, with 9 bases between. CDR1 and CDR2 (germline): LNHDA, SQIVND (reference sequence).

Regarding this clonotype: A far larger clone is just one base off, so this is likely a read error. No conserved phenylalanine or tryptophan ends this CDR3, so it is likely a read error. In nucleotides, the CDR3 is TGTGCCAGCAGTCAGCGGGAGACCACCTACGAGCAGTACTTA. Translation gives CASSQRETTYEQYL. V gene TRBV2 combines with J gene TRBJ2-5; TRBD2 aligns across 8 bases. The DNA matches TRBJ2-7 better at its end, which makes the J call doubtful. Germline V gives CDR1 SNHLY, CDR2 FYNNEI. The CDR3 extends over 14 amino acids.

Judged by abundance, this clonotype is large. V is TRBV7-2 and J is TRBJ2-7; tentative D call: TRBD1 (6 bases). V dropped 3 bases and J dropped 4 bases, with 10 bases sitting between them. The CDR3 covers 13 residues. CDR1 SGHTA and CDR2 FQGNSA come from the germline V gene. The CDR3 sequence is CASSFGQIYEQYF. DNA for the CDR3: TGTGCCAGCAGCTTTGGACAGATTTACGAGCAGTACTTC.

J is TRBJ2-2 and V is TRBV19; 9 nucleotides line up with TRBD1. V gave up 7 bases and J gave up 3 bases; unmatched junction bases: 3. The germline CDR1 and CDR2 sequences are LNHDA and SQIVND (reference sequence). This CDR3 is built from 14 residues. This CDR3 reads CASTGQGYTGELFF. CDR3 sequence (DNA): TGTGCCAGTACGGGACAGGGATACACCGGGGAGCTGTTTTTT.

This clonotype ranks as large. This sequence joins TRBV27 and TRBJ2-1; a weak D match, TRBD1 (7 bases). V shed 0 bases and J shed 2 bases, with 20 bases lying between them. The CDR3 runs 19 residues. Germline V gives CDR1 MNHEY, CDR2 SMNVEV (reference sequence). In nucleotides, the CDR3 is TGTGCCAGCAGTTTATCGTGGGGTCAGGGGGGAGGCCCCTACAATGAGCAGTTCTTC. It specifies CASSLSWGQGGGPYNEQFF.

In its sample, this clonotype ranks as large. The chain uses TRBV20-1 and TRBJ2-1, with a possible D match to TRBD2 (5 bases). The CDR3 runs to 14 residues. Germline lookup yields CDR1 DFQATT and CDR2 SNEGSKA (reference sequence). Trimming removed 4 bases from V and 3 bases from J, with 13 bases in between. The CDR3 here is CSATLLEFYNEQFF. The CDR3 nucleotides read TGCAGTGCTACTCTACTAGAATTCTACAATGAGCAGTTCTTC.

This clonotype counts as large (0.1 to 1%). This chain connects TRBV18 to TRBJ2-1; 7 bases line up with TRBD2. With 0 bases clipped from V and 2 bases from J, the junction kept 7 bases outside the gene matches. Germline-derived CDR1 and CDR2 are KGHSH and LQKENI. The CDR3 spans 17 residues. In DNA form, the CDR3 reads TGTGCCAGCTCACCACCGGAGCCTAGCGGTCCCTACAATGAGCAGTTCTTC. Translated, it gives CASSPPEPSGPYNEQFF.

By sample fraction, this clonotype is large. J is TRBJ2-7 and V is TRBV20-1; 7 bases map to TRBD2. V was clipped by 0 bases and J by 4 bases; unmatched bases: 6. The CDR3 runs to 14 residues. Per the germline V gene, CDR1 is DFQATT and CDR2 is SNEGSKA (reference sequence). Written as DNA, the CDR3 is TGCAGTGCTAGAGACGCGGGAGAAGCTTACGAGCAGTACTTC. Its translation: CSARDAGEAYEQYF.